This TCR beta chain was obtained from a study of T-cell reconstitution after alpha-beta-depleted transplantation in children. The study, taken as a whole, reports: T-cell numbers and diversity one year post-transplant derived largely from freshly generated T cells. There were some patients whose high TCRbeta diversity at day 60 came from surviving recipient T cells and thymic progenitors. As was reported, about two months after transplant, alpha-beta T cells came from several hundred expanded graft clones.

This CDR3 has 17 amino acids. The germline V gene encodes CDR1 MDHEN and CDR2 SYDVKM. Trimming cost V 2 bases and J 1 base, with 12 bases left between them. The authors prepared the TCRbeta library with unique molecular identifiers. TCRdb reprocessed the PCR reads via MiXCR and lists one record per CDR3 protein. The sample shows just under 350,000 distinct CDR3 sequences, roughly 16% of them seen only once. In the case of this clonotype: Its matching antigen is unknown.

The V gene is TRBV28, the J gene TRBJ2-6; D is possibly TRBD1 (5 bases). This clonotype originated in a male patient between 2 and 10 years old who had a stem cell transplant for acute lymphoblastic leukemia, so the T cells may come from the graft donor. Material: PBMCs, mostly from graft donor cells, obtained 360 days after TCRalphabeta/CD19-depleted stem cell transplant. The CDR3 sequence is CASSLPSGQSGANVLTF. The CDR3, as DNA: TGTGCCAGCAGTTTACCGTCAGGGCAATCTGGGGCCAACGTCCTGACTTTC.